This T cell receptor (beta chain) was sequenced during a study of OX40 agonist ivuxolimab in advanced cancers. Overall study context: Two patients with cutaneous melanoma and one with hepatocellular carcinoma, three in total, showed partial responses.

Germline V lookup: CDR1 SGHTA, CDR2 FQGNSA. The CDR3 numbers 13 amino acids, ends counted. There are a few counts of this clone. This CDR3 is missing its conserved last phenylalanine or tryptophan, likely due to a read error. Because the CDR3's place on the DNA is in doubt, the DNA is left out and the CDR3 is given as listed by TCRdb. The protocol was immunoSEQ multiplex PCR, while the TCRdb copy is restricted to in-frame clones and leaves out a portion. This sample yields 45,000 to 55,000 clones, of which more than 80% are seen a single time; approximately 1.1% belongs to the top ten. This sample comprised CD4+ or CD8+ T cells sorted from blood, obtained in a trial of the OX40 agonist ivuxolimab. The TCR sequence derives from an adult with an advanced solid tumor such as melanoma, head and neck, liver or kidney cancer. The chain employs TRBV7-2 and TRBJ1-2. The CDR3 spells CASSPGGLSRPLV.